This T cell receptor (beta chain) was identified during a study of blood T cell repertoires in COVID-19. Turning to the study itself: The samples span acute and convalescent COVID-19 from the United States, Italy and Spain. From T cells, B-cell-depleted T cells, or PBMCs came the material, which was cDNA or gDNA.

In the original processing: Scientists estimated how many nucleated cells there were by amplifying reference gene primers. Assay: immunoSEQ multiplex PCR; the TCRdb copy retains only in-frame clones and omits some. That table furnishes V, J and clone size, whereas the DNA furnished D and trimming. The data show some 80,000 clones, 75% to 90% seen once. Germline V CDR1 and CDR2: SGHRS, YFSETQ. The CDR3 has 14 residues. Trimming stripped 2 bases from V and 2 bases from J, with 11 bases between. The sequencing input was peripheral blood. The source is a human donor in a cohort sampled during active COVID-19. The chain is built from TRBV5-1 and TRBJ2-7, with D possibly matching TRBD2 (6 bases). The CDR3 DNA reads TGCGCCAGCAGCTTTGGGACGGGGGCCTACGAGCAGTACTTC. It specifies CASSFGTGAYEQYF.